A single TCR beta chain is shown here with its context. This CDR3 spans 15 amino acids. Looked up from germline, CDR1 is MGHRA and CDR2 is YSYEKL. With 6 bases removed from V and 3 bases from J, the gap between germline ends came to 18 bases. Measured with immunoSEQ multiplex PCR; TCRdb has only the in-frame clones, and not every one. The sample consists of roughly 15,000 clones, roughly 80% of them appearing once. This entry is derived from a study of T cells in tumors after PD-1 blockade. Study-wide context: Patients had no prior checkpoint blockade, systemic immunosuppressants, or anti-cancer therapy within 4 weeks. A subset received ongoing vismodegib 150 mg daily alongside anti-PD-1 therapy.

Tumor or blood genomic DNA was sequenced, with inputs of about 616 ng to 6,500 ng. This sample comprised PBMCs, obtained after anti-PD-1 treatment. The rearrangement links TRBV4-1 to TRBJ2-7, with D maybe TRBD1 (6 bases). The TCR was taken from a human donor with basal cell carcinoma. In nucleotides, the CDR3 is TGCGCCAGCAGTTCAATCTACAGGGCTTACTACGAGCAGTACTTC. Protein sequence: CASSSIYRAYYEQYF.